This T cell receptor (beta chain) is drawn from a study of blood T cell repertoires in COVID-19. Overall study context: T cells, B-cell-depleted T cells, or PBMCs supplied cDNA or gDNA.

Cohort assignment relied on participant-reported clinical history. Authors' data handling: Using reference gene primer amplification, nucleated cell counts were estimated. Profiled with immunoSEQ multiplex PCR; TCRdb holds only in-frame clones, not every one. V, J and clone size are those of that table, while D and trimming were read from the DNA. The sample lists about 320,000 clones; about 91% were seen once. This clone has just one count. This CDR3 contains 15 residues. The V gene lost 1 base and the J gene lost 8 bases, with 17 bases spanning the gap. CDR1 is LGHNA and CDR2 is YNFKEQ in the germline V gene.

Sequenced input: PBMCs or T cells enriched from blood (not recorded which). This chain uses TRBV4-2 with TRBJ1-2; no reliable D call. The source is a woman in her late teens or twenties who had recovered from COVID-19. The CDR3 is CASSQAGQDRGGYTF. CDR3 in DNA: TGTGCCAGCAGCCAAGCTGGGCAGGACCGAGGGGGCTACACCTTC.